This TCR beta chain was captured by sequencing in a study of T cell responses to AZD1222 COVID-19 vaccine. Turning to this clone: Its cognate antigen is unknown.

Here immunoSEQ multiplex PCR was the method, and the copy in TCRdb shows in-frame clones only, minus some. This sample carries some 120,000 clones, over 75% of them seen once, and the ten largest clones take just under 9.5%. Regarding the study as a whole: Compared with day 0, the breadth and depth of the Spike-specific TCR repertoire rose significantly after two doses of AZD1222. Clonal diversity may have been underestimated in mostly white British donors.

The receptor comes from an adult in good health. This specimen was peripheral blood, taken on day 0 of AZD1222 vaccination.

Written as DNA, the CDR3 is TGTGCCAGCAGCTTGGCAGGGTATGGCTACACCTTC. Encoded protein: CASSLAGYGYTF. This rearrangement joins TRBV5-6 to TRBJ1-2, with D possibly TRBD1 on 5 matching bases. Looked up from germline, CDR1 is SGHDT and CDR2 is YYEEEE. Between the trimmed V and J ends, which lost 0 bases and 5 bases, there was a span of 5 bases. The CDR3 covers 12 residues.